This T cell receptor beta chain was recorded in a study of blood T cell repertoires in COVID-19. Overall study: T cells, B-cell-depleted T cells, or PBMCs provided the cDNA or gDNA that served as material.

Germline CDR1 SGHTA, CDR2 FQGNSA. Trimming took 4 bases from V and 3 from J; bases not matched to a gene: 6. CDR3 length: 14 amino acids. Method: immunoSEQ multiplex PCR; TCRdb's copy keeps in-frame clones and lacks some. The sample records 150,000 to 200,000 clones, about 85% being singletons. The source of this sequence is a man between 18 and 29 years old with acute or convalescent COVID-19. V gene TRBV7-2 combines with J gene TRBJ2-7, with TRBD1 matching 7 bases. Sequencing was performed on peripheral blood. The CDR3 is CASSSTGIGYEQYF. The CDR3 bases are TGTGCCAGCAGCTCGACAGGGATCGGCTACGAGCAGTACTTC.